The 20 T cell receptor beta chains given below trace back to one sample, sequenced in a study of blood T cell repertoires in COVID-19. The table came from immunoSEQ multiplex PCR; TCRdb's copy has only in-frame clones and leaves some out. Here the sample spans 100,000 to 140,000 clones, 80% to 95% being singletons. The specimen sequenced was peripheral blood. The receptors were sampled from a woman between 25 and 40 years old with acute or convalescent COVID-19.

The J gene is TRBJ1-2, the V gene TRBV7-2, with D possibly matching TRBD1 (6 bases). Trimming cost V 2 bases and J 3 bases, with 19 bases left between them. Germline V CDR1 and CDR2: SGHTA, FQGNSA. The CDR3 extends over 17 amino acids. The CDR3 nucleotides are TGTGCCAGCAGCTTAATGGGGGGGGCAGGGGATCACTATGGCTACACCTTC. It yields the protein CASSLMGGAGDHYGYTF.

This clone is a singleton in its sample. The chain employs TRBV19 and TRBJ1-1; D unresolved. The CDR3 runs to 13 residues. Deletions cut 3 bases from V and 3 bases from J, with 8 bases between. CDR1 is LNHDA and CDR2 is SQIVND in the germline V gene (reference sequence). The CDR3 DNA is TGTGCCAGTAGTATGTACAGAGACACTGAAGCTTTCTTT. It encodes CASSMYRDTEAFF. The full variable domain, completed using reference TRBV19 and TRBJ1-1, is DGGITQSPKYLFRKEGQNVTLSCEQNLNHDAMYWYRQDPGQGLRLIYYSQIVNDFQKGDIAEGYSVSREKKESFPLTVTSAQKNPTAFYLCASSMYRDTEAFFGQGTRLTVV.

V is TRBV5-6 and J is TRBJ1-2; D is perhaps TRBD1 (5 bases). This CDR3 contains 12 residues. V was cut by 3 bases and J by 6 bases, with 9 bases left in between. Germline lookup yields CDR1 SGHDT and CDR2 YYEEEE. Here the CDR3 DNA reads TGTGCCAGCAGCTGGGCGACAGATGGCTACACCTTC. This sequence encodes CASSWATDGYTF.

CDR3 DNA: TGTGCCAGCTCACCACCGCCGGGGACAGTCCAAGAGACCCAGTACTTC. Amino acids: CASSPPPGTVQETQYF. This chain uses TRBV18 with TRBJ2-5, with 7 bases identical to TRBD1. The junction had 5 bases not matched to a gene; V was cut back by 0 bases and J by 1 base. Per the germline V gene, CDR1 is KGHSH and CDR2 is LQKENI. CDR3 length equals 16 residues.

The V call is TRBV30, the J call TRBJ1-1, with a possible D match to TRBD1 (6 bases). The CDR3 length is 14 residues. The V end lost 0 bases, the J end lost 1 base, and 9 bases lay between the germline ends. CDR1 and CDR2 (germline): GTSNPN, SVGIG (reference sequence). This CDR3 is CAWSVLRGNTEAFF. The CDR3 nucleotides read TGTGCCTGGAGTGTACTCAGGGGGAACACTGAAGCTTTCTTT.

The chain is built from TRBV24-1 and TRBJ2-7; the match to TRBD1 covers 8 bases. CDR1 is KGHDR and CDR2 is SFDVKD in the germline V gene. V gave up 4 bases and J gave up 6 bases; unmatched junction bases: 4. There are 13 residues in the CDR3. CDR3 DNA: TGTGCCACCAGTGACTGGACAGGGCGCGAGCAGTACTTC. Its translation is CATSDWTGREQYF.

The chain carries TRBV2 and TRBJ1-5; no clear D gene. From germline, CDR1 is SNHLY and CDR2 FYNNEI. V was cut by 4 bases and J by 2 bases, with 15 bases left in between. There are 16 residues in the CDR3. CDR3 residues: CASSGLGGRGNQPQHF. The CDR3 DNA reads TGTGCCAGCAGTGGACTCGGAGGACGGGGCAATCAGCCCCAGCATTTT.

CDR3 in DNA: TGTGCCAGCAGCTTAGAGCGACAGACCCATGAGCAGTTCTTC. It codes for CASSLERQTHEQFF. The rearrangement links TRBV11-2 to TRBJ2-1, with D possibly matching TRBD1 (5 bases). CDR3 length equals 14 residues. The germline CDR1 and CDR2 sequences are SGHAT and FQNNGV. V shed 0 bases and J shed 8 bases, with 11 bases lying between them.

The chain combines TRBV6-5 with TRBJ1-1, with a weak D call TRBD1 (5 bases). The CDR3 is 16 amino acids. Germline V gene data show CDR1 as MNHEY and CDR2 as SVGAGI. V dropped 1 base and J dropped 0 bases, with 12 bases sitting between them. The CDR3 nucleotides are TGTGCCAGCAGTTACTTCGGGGGGAGGATGAACACTGAAGCTTTCTTT. Its protein product is CASSYFGGRMNTEAFF.

V is TRBV24-1 and J is TRBJ1-5, with 8 bases lining up with TRBD1. This CDR3 contains 15 residues. In germline, CDR1 is KGHDR, CDR2 SFDVKD. V lost 5 bases to trimming and J lost 0 bases; unmatched junction nucleotides: 2. Here the CDR3 reads CATSGTGGSNQPQHF. The CDR3 DNA reads as TGTGCCACCAGTGGTACAGGGGGTAGCAATCAGCCCCAGCATTTT.

This chain links TRBV10-3 with TRBJ1-1, with no clear D. This CDR3 contains 14 residues. Germline CDR1 is ENHRY and CDR2 is SYGVKD. With 10 bases removed from V and 0 bases from J, the gap between germline ends came to 15 bases. The CDR3 sequence is CASDREGMNTEAFF. DNA of the CDR3: TGTGCCAGCGATCGGGAGGGAATGAACACTGAAGCTTTCTTT.

The rearrangement uses TRBV2 and TRBJ1-5; weak D call: TRBD1 (6 bases). Germline V lookup: CDR1 SNHLY, CDR2 FYNNEI. V gave up 6 bases and J gave up 3 bases, with 12 bases separating them. There are 14 residues in the CDR3. The CDR3 region has the DNA TGTGCCAGCAGAAACAGGGTCCCCAATCAGCCCCAGCATTTT. Protein product: CASRNRVPNQPQHF.

This chain links TRBV18 with TRBJ1-5; TRBD1 matches at 7 bases. V lost 5 bases and J lost 3; bases outside the gene matches: 4. CDR1 KGHSH and CDR2 LQKENI come from the germline V gene. The CDR3 contains 14 residues. In DNA, the CDR3 is TGTGCCAGCTCAAGAGGGACAGACAATCAGCCCCAGCATTTT. Protein sequence: CASSRGTDNQPQHF.

The chain links TRBV19 to TRBJ1-2; perhaps TRBD1 as D (6 bases). The CDR3 runs to 17 residues. V was cut by 3 bases and J by 4 bases, with 21 bases left in between. The germline CDR1 and CDR2 sequences are LNHDA and SQIVND (reference sequence). The CDR3 spells CASSMGGQSILPYGYTF. The CDR3 coding sequence is TGTGCCAGTAGTATGGGTGGACAGTCCATTCTCCCCTATGGCTACACCTTC. The full variable domain, its missing parts supplied by reference TRBV19 and TRBJ1-2, is DGGITQSPKYLFRKEGQNVTLSCEQNLNHDAMYWYRQDPGQGLRLIYYSQIVNDFQKGDIAEGYSVSREKKESFPLTVTSAQKNPTAFYLCASSMGGQSILPYGYTFGSGTRLTVV.

This CDR3 reads CASTPRTAGAFF. CDR3 coding DNA: TGTGCCAGTACCCCAAGGACGGCGGGAGCTTTCTTT. The chain uses TRBV19 and TRBJ1-1; no reliable D call. The V gene's germline CDR1 is LNHDA and CDR2 SQIVND (reference sequence). There are 12 residues in the CDR3. V lost 7 bases and J lost 10, with 16 bases in between.

On this clone: The final CDR3 position lacks the conserved phenylalanine or tryptophan, pointing to a likely read error. The limits of the CDR3 on the DNA are not certain, so only TCRdb's listed CDR3 is given. V is TRBV28 and J is TRBJ2-7; TRBD2, the D gene given by the table, was not confirmed from the DNA. The CDR3 comprises 13 residues, both ends counted. Germline-derived CDR1 and CDR2 are MDHEN and SYDVKM. CDR3: CASSPRTSGTPML.

The gene calls are TRBV5-8 and TRBJ2-3, with 8 bases identical to TRBD1. The V segment lost 2 bases and the J segment 7 bases; nucleotides outside the gene matches: 12. The CDR3 is made up of 16 amino acids. CDR1 SGHTS and CDR2 YDEGEE come from the germline V gene. This chain's CDR3 is CASSFRDRSVTYTQYF. The CDR3 bases are TGTGCCAGCAGCTTCCGGGACAGGAGCGTGACTTATACGCAGTATTTT.

The rearrangement links TRBV20-1 to TRBJ2-3; D gene ambiguous. The V gene lost 3 bases and the J gene lost 4 bases, with 5 bases spanning the gap. Germline V gives CDR1 DFQATT, CDR2 SNEGSKA (reference sequence). The CDR3 has 11 amino acids. CDR3 bases: TGCAGTGCTAGGCGGTCAGATACGCAGTATTTT. The encoded protein is CSARRSDTQYF.

The chain links TRBV12-3 or TRBV12-4 to TRBJ2-1; 8 bases match TRBD2. CDR3 size: 13 residues. Unmatched junction bases numbered 8, after V lost 8 bases and J lost 8 bases. Written as DNA, the CDR3 is TGTGCCAGCCGACTAGCGTCAATCCATGAGCAGTTCTTC. Translation gives CASRLASIHEQFF.

This clone was picked up one time. The V call is TRBV4-1, the J call TRBJ1-1; D remains ambiguous. Deletions cut 0 bases from V and 8 bases from J, with 4 bases between. The CDR3 is 11 amino acids. Germline loops: CDR1 MGHRA, CDR2 YSYEKL. The CDR3: CASSQDREAFF. The CDR3 DNA follows: TGCGCCAGCAGCCAAGACAGGGAAGCTTTCTTT.